The 31 T cell receptor beta chains presented below share a single source sample, sequenced in a study of shared clonotypes between healthy human individuals. Assay: immunoSEQ multiplex PCR; the TCRdb copy retains only in-frame clones and omits some. Found here are around 1.9 million clones, 93% of them singletons; the top ten hold less than 2%. Terminally differentiated effector memory CD45RA+ cells were excluded from the naive CD8 cells, which were CD45RO-negative and positively selected for CCR7. The sequenced sample was naive CD8+ T cells from PBMCs. The receptors were gathered from a man aged 18 to 29 in good health. Some clones in this sample may be carry-over from other donors' samples.

This chain links TRBV23-1 with TRBJ1-4; D is undetermined. TRBV23-1 is designated an ORF whose function remains uncertain. The CDR3 is made up of 15 amino acids. V was trimmed by 3 bases and J by 7 bases, leaving 15 bases between them. The CDR3 region has the DNA TGCGCCAGCAGTCAGCGAAAAACCCCGGGTGAAAAACTGTTTTTT. It yields the protein CASSQRKTPGEKLFF.

The chain combines TRBV30 with TRBJ2-5; D unclear. V was pared by 2 bases and J by 6 bases, with 7 bases between. The CDR3 runs to 11 residues. Germline assignment: CDR1 GTSNPN and CDR2 SVGIG (reference sequence). CDR3 DNA sequence: TGTGCCTGGAGTATTGGAAAGACCCAGTACTTC. It is translated as CAWSIGKTQYF.

This CDR3 is CASSQAKAFSYEQYF. In DNA, the CDR3 is TGTGCCAGCAGCCAAGCAAAGGCCTTTTCCTACGAGCAGTACTTC. This chain links TRBV4-2 with TRBJ2-7, with D unresolved. The V and J ends lost 1 base and 1 base respectively, with 11 bases between them. The CDR3 length is 15 residues. CDR1 is LGHNA, CDR2 YNFKEQ, per germline.

As concerns this clone: The same CDR3 can be traced to other DNA sequences in this sample. The chain employs TRBV5-4 and TRBJ2-7; D may correspond to TRBD1 or TRBD2 (5 bases each). The CDR3 runs 12 residues. Per the germline V gene, CDR1 is SGHNT and CDR2 is YYREEE (reference sequence). Trimming stripped 4 bases from V and 6 bases from J, with 11 bases between. CDR3 region: CASSLGRGEQYF. CDR3 nucleotide sequence: TGTGCCAGCAGCCTGGGACGAGGCGAGCAGTACTTC.

The chain carries TRBV5-8 and TRBJ2-7, with D possibly TRBD2 on 6 matching bases. Germline V gene lookup returns CDR1 SGHTS and CDR2 YDEGEE. The CDR3 is made up of 16 amino acids. V lost 0 bases and J lost 2, with 15 bases in between. The DNA of the CDR3 is TGTGCCAGCAGCTTGGTTTCCAGCGGGCTAACCTACGAGCAGTACTTC. Translation: CASSLVSSGLTYEQYF. The entire variable domain, with the rest obtained from reference TRBV5-8 and TRBJ2-7, is as follows: EAGVTQSPTHLIKTRGQQATLRCSPISGHTSVYWYQQALGLGLQFLLWYDEGEERNRGNFPPRFSGRQFPNYSSELNVNALELEDSALYLCASSLVSSGLTYEQYFGPGTRLTVT.

The rearrangement uses TRBV5-1 and TRBJ2-1; TRBD2 matches at 9 bases. The CDR3 totals 18 residues. Germline values: CDR1 SGHRS, CDR2 YFSETQ. V lost 3 bases to trimming and J lost 0 bases; unmatched junction nucleotides: 10. CDR3 sequence: CASSSHPLAGISYNEQFF. Written as DNA, the CDR3 is TGCGCCAGCAGCTCCCATCCGCTAGCGGGGATCTCCTACAATGAGCAGTTCTTC.

The chain is built from TRBV7-9 and TRBJ2-3, with D possibly matching TRBD2 (6 bases). Germline assignment: CDR1 SEHNR and CDR2 FQNEAQ (reference sequence). V gave up 3 bases and J gave up 4 bases, with 14 bases separating them. The CDR3 spans 15 residues. In DNA, the CDR3 is TGTGCCAGCAGCTTGTTTGCGGGGTCGTCAGATACGCAGTATTTT. Encoded protein: CASSLFAGSSDTQYF.

The chain joins TRBV29-1 to TRBJ2-4, with 13 bases that match TRBD2. Germline V gene lookup returns CDR1 SQVTM and CDR2 ANQGSEA. The CDR3 length is 16 residues. The V segment lost 5 bases and the J segment 2 bases; nucleotides outside the gene matches: 6. As DNA, the CDR3 is TGCAGCGTTAGCGGGACTAGCGGGGTCCCCAAAAACATTCAGTACTTC. The encoded protein is CSVSGTSGVPKNIQYF.

This clone appeared a single time. This chain links TRBV2 with TRBJ2-1, with 11 bases lining up with TRBD1. The CDR3 is 15 amino acids. Germline assignment: CDR1 SNHLY and CDR2 FYNNEI. The V and J ends lost 8 bases and 8 bases, in that order; junction bases with no gene match: 11. The CDR3 loop is CASLLGQGVPDEQFF. For the CDR3, the DNA is TGTGCCAGCCTCCTGGGACAGGGGGTCCCGGATGAGCAGTTCTTC.

This chain uses TRBV6-1 with TRBJ1-5, with D maybe TRBD1 (5 bases). Germline V CDR1 and CDR2: MNHNS, SASEGT. V dropped 3 bases and J dropped 5 bases, with 17 bases sitting between them. CDR3 size: 16 residues. The CDR3 protein is CASSDRAGFVYQPQHF. The DNA for the CDR3 is TGTGCCAGCAGTGACAGGGCGGGTTTTGTGTATCAGCCCCAGCATTTT.

This clone was seen more than once but under ten times. The chain employs TRBV2 and TRBJ1-1; no reliable D call. V gave up 6 bases and J gave up 1 base, with 6 bases separating them. Germline V gene sequence: CDR1 SNHLY, CDR2 FYNNEI. The CDR3 spans 12 residues. The CDR3 coding sequence is TGTGCCAGCAGGTCAGAGAACACTGAAGCTTTCTTT. Translated, it gives CASRSENTEAFF.

The gene calls are TRBV16 and TRBJ2-7; 9 bases line up with TRBD1. The germline V gene has CDR1 KGHSY and CDR2 FQNENV. The V and J ends lost 5 bases and 3 bases, in that order; junction bases with no gene match: 8. The CDR3 extends over 15 amino acids. CDR3 DNA: TGTGCCAGCAGCAGGCCCGGGACAGGGAACTACGAGCAGTACTTC. Translation: CASSRPGTGNYEQYF.

This rearrangement joins TRBV5-1 to TRBJ2-5; possibly TRBD2 for D (6 bases). Germline CDR1 and CDR2: SGHRS and YFSETQ. The CDR3 is 16 residues long. Trimming pared 3 bases from V and 0 bases from J, leaving 15 bases between. The chain's CDR3 is CASSYSSGGDQETQYF. The CDR3 DNA reads TGCGCCAGCAGCTATTCGTCTGGCGGGGACCAAGAGACCCAGTACTTC.

The DNA of the CDR3 is TGCAGCGTTGTAGGGTCGTCTGGGGACAGGGTCTTCCCTCCGGGTGGCTACACCTTC. Residues: CSVVGSSGDRVFPPGGYTF. The rearrangement joins TRBV29-1 to TRBJ1-2; 9 positions match TRBD1. The CDR3 runs 19 residues. Per germline, CDR1 SQVTM and CDR2 ANQGSEA. With 4 bases clipped from V and 7 bases from J, the junction kept 25 bases outside the gene matches.

Regarding this clone: This sample also contains other DNA sequences that code for the same CDR3. The chain links TRBV11-2 to TRBJ2-1, with 12 bases aligning to TRBD2. The CDR3 is made up of 15 amino acids. Looked up from germline, CDR1 is SGHAT and CDR2 is FQNNGV. Trimming removed 2 bases from V and 4 bases from J; junction bases left unmatched: 0. CDR3 sequence: CASSLTSGRYNEQFF. The CDR3 DNA sequence: TGTGCCAGCAGCTTAACTAGCGGGAGGTACAATGAGCAGTTCTTC.

The chain links TRBV15 to TRBJ2-5, with D uncertain. Germline loops: CDR1 LNHNV, CDR2 YYDKDF (reference sequence). V was shortened by 1 base and J by 2 bases, with 8 bases between the two germline ends. The CDR3 length is 14 residues. CDR3 sequence (DNA): TGTGCCACCAGCAGAGGGAGCGTTCAAGAGACCCAGTACTTC. It specifies CATSRGSVQETQYF. The full variable domain, in which reference TRBV15 and TRBJ2-5 provide the parts outside the CDR3, is DAMVIQNPRYQVTQFGKPVTLSCSQTLNHNVMYWYQQKSSQAPKLLFHYYDKDFNNEADTPDNFQSRRPNTSFCFLDIRSPGLGDTAMYLCATSRGSVQETQYFGPGTRLLVL.

The V gene is TRBV29-1, the J gene TRBJ2-7, with 8 bases that match TRBD1. J lost 7 bases, V lost 6 bases, and 8 bases had no gene match. The CDR3 has 12 residues. Germline CDR1 and CDR2: SQVTM and ANQGSEA. CDR3 in amino acids: CSVAADRVEQYF. The CDR3 DNA sequence: TGCAGCGTGGCCGCGGACAGGGTAGAGCAGTACTTC.

V gene TRBV6-4 combines with J gene TRBJ2-1, with 12 positions matching TRBD2. Germline V gives CDR1 MRHNA, CDR2 SNTAGT. The CDR3 runs to 19 residues. J lost 2 bases, V lost 3 bases, and 11 bases had no gene match. In DNA form, the CDR3 reads TGTGCCAGCAGTGAAAGCCTAGCGGGAGGGCCGGTTCCCTACAATGAGCAGTTCTTC. Translation gives CASSESLAGGPVPYNEQFF.

The J gene is TRBJ1-4, the V gene TRBV5-8; a possible D gene is TRBD1 (6 bases). Germline V gene sequence: CDR1 SGHTS, CDR2 YDEGEE. Trimming shortened V by 5 bases and J by 7 bases, and 9 bases separated the two germline ends. The CDR3 covers 12 residues. CDR3 protein: CASRQGGEKLFF. In nucleotides, the CDR3 is TGTGCCAGCAGACAGGGAGGTGAAAAACTGTTTTTT.

This chain links TRBV13 with TRBJ1-1, with D perhaps TRBD1 (6 bases). V lost 4 bases and J lost 0, with 12 bases in between. The germline V gene encodes CDR1 PRHDT and CDR2 FYEKMQ (reference sequence). The CDR3 sequence is 15 residues long. The chain's CDR3 is CASSSTGFMNTEAFF. The CDR3 DNA reads as TGTGCCAGCAGCTCCACAGGGTTTATGAACACTGAAGCTTTCTTT.

This clone was detected once. The chain is built from TRBV9 and TRBJ2-3; 9 bases are a match to TRBD1. V gave up 3 bases and J gave up 3 bases; unmatched junction bases: 11. The CDR3 has 17 amino acids. The germline gives CDR1 SGDLS, CDR2 YYNGEE. The CDR3 loop reads CASSAASGTGPTDTQYF. In DNA form, the CDR3 reads TGTGCCAGCAGCGCCGCATCCGGGACAGGGCCTACAGATACGCAGTATTTT.

The chain has TRBV5-3 and TRBJ1-2, with no clear D. TRBV5-3 belongs to the ORF category, with a function that is uncertain. Deletions cut 6 bases from V and 8 bases from J, with 11 bases between. CDR3 length: 11 residues. CDR3 region: CARNLGYGYTF. DNA for the CDR3: TGTGCCAGAAACCTAGGGTACGGCTACACCTTC.

This chain joins TRBV30 and TRBJ2-5; 11 bases are shared with TRBD1. Per the germline V gene, CDR1 is GTSNPN and CDR2 is SVGIG (reference sequence). Trimming removed 7 bases from V and 7 bases from J; junction bases left unmatched: 14. The length of the CDR3 is 15 residues. The CDR3, as DNA: TGTGCCTTATTATCCCGGGACAGGGGGTACGGGACCCAGTACTTC. This gives the protein CALLSRDRGYGTQYF.

The gene calls are TRBV5-1 and TRBJ1-2; 7 bases are a match to TRBD1. CDR1 is SGHRS and CDR2 is YFSETQ in the germline V gene. This CDR3 has 17 amino acids. V shed 2 bases, J shed 6 bases, and the junction held 16 bases outside the gene matches. The CDR3 protein is CASSFSRDSVSSDGYTF. For the CDR3, the DNA is TGCGCCAGCAGCTTTTCCCGGGACAGCGTTTCTTCTGATGGCTACACCTTC.

This chain uses TRBV6-6 with TRBJ2-5, with D hard to call. The germline V and J ends were trimmed by 1 base and 0 bases, with 6 bases remaining between them. The CDR3 is 14 amino acids. Germline V gene data show CDR1 as MNHNY and CDR2 as SVGAGI (reference sequence). The CDR3 DNA sequence: TGTGCCAGCAGTTACTTAACCAACCAAGAGACCCAGTACTTC. This codes for CASSYLTNQETQYF.

This chain joins TRBV27 and TRBJ2-1, with a tentative D call TRBD2 (5 bases). Trimming left V 5 bases short and J 0 bases short, with 14 bases between. The CDR3 spans 16 residues. Germline loops: CDR1 MNHEY, CDR2 SMNVEV (reference sequence). This chain's CDR3 is CASSTQLVSSYNEQFF. The CDR3 bases are TGTGCCAGCAGTACCCAACTAGTCAGCTCCTACAATGAGCAGTTCTTC.

J is TRBJ2-7 and V is TRBV9; TRBD2 aligns across 7 bases. Germline assignment: CDR1 SGDLS and CDR2 YYNGEE. Trimming at V came to 3 bases and at J to 6 bases, leaving 15 bases not matched to a gene. This CDR3 has 16 amino acids. The CDR3 DNA sequence: TGTGCCAGCAGCGGCCAGTACGGGGCGGGAGACTCCGAGCAGTACTTC. Translation gives CASSGQYGAGDSEQYF.

J is TRBJ2-1 and V is TRBV9; 11 nucleotides line up with TRBD2. CDR3 length: 18 residues. The V gene's germline CDR1 is SGDLS and CDR2 YYNGEE. With 0 bases clipped from V and 9 bases from J, the junction kept 14 bases outside the gene matches. Here the CDR3 reads CASSVAKLAGGGSGEQFF. In DNA form, the CDR3 reads TGTGCCAGCAGCGTAGCTAAGCTAGCGGGAGGTGGGAGCGGTGAGCAGTTCTTC.

This clone was seen just once. The V gene is TRBV28, the J gene TRBJ2-7; TRBD2 matches at 8 bases. V shed 7 bases and J 2 bases; nucleotides not matched to a gene: 10. Per germline, CDR1 MDHEN and CDR2 SYDVKM. This CDR3 comprises 15 residues. CDR3 amino acids: CASIYSGTTTYEQYF. CDR3 DNA sequence: TGTGCCAGCATCTATAGCGGGACTACGACCTACGAGCAGTACTTC. The complete variable domain, with remaining parts taken from reference TRBV28 and TRBJ2-7, reads DVKVTQSSRYLVKRTGEKVFLECVQDMDHENMFWYRQDPGLGLRLIYFSYDVKMKEKGDIPEGYSVSREKKERFSLILESASTNQTSMYLCASIYSGTTTYEQYFGPGTRLTVT.

V gene TRBV27 combines with J gene TRBJ2-1; 11 nucleotides match TRBD2. CDR1 MNHEY and CDR2 SMNVEV come from the germline V gene (reference sequence). The V gene end was trimmed by 6 bases and the J gene end by 10 bases; junction bases not matched to a gene: 8. The CDR3 runs 14 residues. CDR3 in DNA: TGTGCCAGCAGCATTAGCGGGAGGGACCAGGAGCAGTTCTTC. Translation gives CASSISGRDQEQFF.

This clone was found a few times. The rearrangement links TRBV29-1 to TRBJ1-1; D is ambiguous. The V end was cut by 4 bases, the J end by 1 base, with 19 bases between. Per germline, CDR1 SQVTM and CDR2 ANQGSEA. The CDR3 extends over 16 amino acids. The CDR3 DNA reads TGCAGCGTTGGCCCAGGATCTCTAACGCGGAACACTGAAGCTTTCTTT. Protein product: CSVGPGSLTRNTEAFF.